These 29 T cell receptor beta chains came from one sample sequenced in a study of T cells in Graves' hyperthyroidism and ophthalmopathy. Template material for amplifying TCR beta CDR3 regions consisted of RNA transcripts. The HTBI primer set served for first-round RT-PCR of the TCR CDR3. One entry per CDR3 protein, called by TCRdb with MiXCR from the multiplex PCR reads. This table holds approximately 620,000 distinct CDR3 sequences, around 15% found once. Source material: blood. These receptors originate from a woman aged 40 to 55 with Graves' ophthalmopathy.

The genes are TRBV6-1 and TRBJ2-5, with 7 bases aligning to TRBD1. This CDR3 has 16 residues. Germline lookup yields CDR1 MNHNS and CDR2 SASEGT. Losses at the gene ends were 6 bases for V and 4 bases for J; bases not matched to a gene: 14. In nucleotides, the CDR3 is TGTGCCAGCAGCCAAAAGGGGGAGACAGGGAGAGAGACCCAGTACTTC. Translation: CASSQKGETGRETQYF.

This clonotype was detected many times. The chain links TRBV29-1 to TRBJ2-1; possible D gene TRBD2, 6 bases. CDR3 length: 16 amino acids. CDR1 SQVTM and CDR2 ANQGSEA come from the germline V gene. V lost 1 base and J 3 bases, leaving 16 bases between the germline ends. As DNA, the CDR3 is TGCAGCGTTGAAGGGGAACGGGCTAGCGACTACAATGAGCAGTTCTTC. This gives the protein CSVEGERASDYNEQFF.

The chain has TRBV19 and TRBJ2-7; a weak D match, TRBD1 (6 bases). The germline gives CDR1 LNHDA, CDR2 SQIVND (reference sequence). The CDR3 sequence is 11 residues long. V was shortened by 6 bases and J by 7 bases, with 10 bases between the two germline ends. The CDR3 loop reads CASRQGWEQYF. The CDR3 DNA sequence: TGTGCCAGTAGACAGGGTTGGGAGCAGTACTTC. Using reference TRBV19 and TRBJ2-7 for the parts outside the CDR3, the full variable domain is DGGITQSPKYLFRKEGQNVTLSCEQNLNHDAMYWYRQDPGQGLRLIYYSQIVNDFQKGDIAEGYSVSREKKESFPLTVTSAQKNPTAFYLCASRQGWEQYFGPGTRLTVT.

The chain carries TRBV15 and TRBJ2-7; TRBD2 aligns across 11 bases. Germline V gene sequence: CDR1 LNHNV, CDR2 YYDKDF (reference sequence). The CDR3 is 14 residues long. The V and J ends lost 4 bases and 5 bases, in that order; junction bases with no gene match: 4. CDR3 nucleotides: TGTGCCACCAGCACGGGACTAGCGGCCAACGAGCAGTACTTC. Its protein is CATSTGLAANEQYF.

The sample holds a few counts of this clonotype. J is TRBJ2-6 and V is TRBV6-2 or TRBV6-3; TRBD1 matches at 7 bases. This CDR3 spans 18 amino acids. The V gene end was trimmed by 3 bases and the J gene end by 1 base; junction bases not matched to a gene: 9. Germline V gene sequence: CDR1 MNHEY, CDR2 SVGEGT. DNA for the CDR3: TGTGCCAGCAGTTATCGACAGGGCCAACCGTCTGGGGCCAACGTCCTGACTTTC. Translated, it gives CASSYRQGQPSGANVLTF.

This clonotype has a count of ten or more. The CDR3 loop is CASSLSRQGNNEQFF. In DNA, the CDR3 is TGTGCCAGCAGCTTAAGTCGGCAGGGAAACAATGAGCAGTTCTTC. This chain joins TRBV11-2 and TRBJ2-1; D is perhaps TRBD1 (5 bases). V dropped 2 bases and J dropped 5 bases, with 13 bases sitting between them. The germline V gene encodes CDR1 SGHAT and CDR2 FQNNGV. The CDR3 has 15 residues.

This clonotype was picked up many times. This rearrangement joins TRBV5-1 to TRBJ1-1; D not resolved. Trimming cost V 1 base and J 1 base, with 8 bases left between them. This CDR3 spans 14 amino acids. Per germline, CDR1 SGHRS and CDR2 YFSETQ. The CDR3 spells CASSLIPENTEAFF. CDR3 coding DNA: TGCGCCAGCAGCTTGATTCCCGAGAACACTGAAGCTTTCTTT.

This clonotype was recorded many times. V is TRBV2 and J is TRBJ2-3; 8 nucleotides line up with TRBD2. The CDR3 has 17 residues. V shed 8 bases and J 2 bases; nucleotides not matched to a gene: 15. From germline, CDR1 is SNHLY and CDR2 FYNNEI. DNA for the CDR3: TGTGCCAGCTCCGCCCGTAATCCGGGAGGGTTCACAGATACGCAGTATTTT. Protein sequence: CASSARNPGGFTDTQYF.

The gene calls are TRBV19 and TRBJ2-1; possible D gene TRBD1, 6 bases. V was trimmed by 6 bases and J by 2 bases, leaving 14 bases between them. The CDR3 is made up of 15 amino acids. Germline V CDR1 and CDR2: LNHDA, SQIVND (reference sequence). CDR3 in DNA: TGTGCCAGTAGGCCGGCCAGGGGCACCTACAATGAGCAGTTCTTC. This translates into CASRPARGTYNEQFF.

In this sample, this clonotype turned up a few times. The chain combines TRBV19 with TRBJ2-2; maybe TRBD2 (5 bases). This CDR3 spans 14 amino acids. Trimming took 4 bases from V and 5 from J, leaving 11 bases between them. The germline gives CDR1 LNHDA, CDR2 SQIVND (reference sequence). The CDR3 here is CASSKSSGTGELFF. CDR3 DNA sequence: TGTGCCAGTAGTAAAAGCTCGGGAACCGGGGAGCTGTTTTTT.

The CDR3 spells CSVLSTPQGFGYTF. Written as DNA, the CDR3 is TGCAGCGTTTTATCGACGCCGCAAGGGTTTGGCTACACCTTC. The chain combines TRBV29-1 with TRBJ1-2; D unresolved. The CDR3 has 14 amino acids. CDR1 and CDR2 (germline): SQVTM, ANQGSEA. The germline V and J ends were trimmed by 5 bases and 7 bases, with 20 bases remaining between them.

This clonotype was seen many times. The chain links TRBV12-3 or TRBV12-4 to TRBJ1-3; D remains ambiguous. Deletions cut 3 bases from V and 7 bases from J, with 13 bases between. The CDR3 covers 14 residues. CDR3 nucleotide sequence: TGTGCCAGCAGTTTGGACCCGCCGTGGAACACCATATATTTT. Protein product: CASSLDPPWNTIYF.

This clonotype has ten or more counts. The chain has TRBV18 and TRBJ2-1; D unresolved. The length of the CDR3 is 13 residues. V lost 1 base and J 5 bases, leaving 6 bases between the germline ends. Germline values: CDR1 KGHSH, CDR2 LQKENI. CDR3 in amino acids: CASSPLEDNEQFF. The CDR3 DNA follows: TGTGCCAGCTCACCACTAGAAGACAATGAGCAGTTCTTC.

This clonotype was recorded at least ten times. The V gene is TRBV28, the J gene TRBJ2-1; 7 bases map to TRBD2. The germline CDR1 and CDR2 sequences are MDHEN and SYDVKM. The CDR3 loop spans 16 amino acids. J lost 5 bases, V lost 5 bases, and 12 bases had no gene match. The chain's CDR3 is CASSPSRASGHNEQFF. CDR3 bases: TGTGCCAGCAGTCCTTCTCGGGCTAGCGGACACAATGAGCAGTTCTTC.

In this sample, this clonotype turned up a few times. This chain uses TRBV2 with TRBJ1-1, with D unclear. Trimming took 6 bases from V and 1 from J, leaving 9 bases between them. Germline-derived CDR1 and CDR2 are SNHLY and FYNNEI. This CDR3 comprises 13 residues. The CDR3 spells CASRPAGNTEAFF. The CDR3 DNA reads as TGTGCCAGCAGGCCGGCAGGGAACACTGAAGCTTTCTTT.

This clonotype was counted a few times. The chain combines TRBV20-1 with TRBJ2-3; the D is unclear. Germline V gene lookup returns CDR1 DFQATT and CDR2 SNEGSKA (reference sequence). The CDR3 runs to 13 residues. V was shortened by 1 base and J by 7 bases, with 12 bases between the two germline ends. CDR3: CSARAPVLNTQYF. The CDR3 DNA follows: TGCAGTGCTAGAGCGCCCGTCCTCAATACGCAGTATTTT.

This clonotype was seen repeatedly, ten times or more. The rearrangement uses TRBV2 and TRBJ2-7, with 7 bases aligning to TRBD1. CDR3 length: 14 residues. CDR1 and CDR2 (germline): SNHLY, FYNNEI. Trimming at V came to 1 base and at J to 3 bases, leaving 3 bases not matched to a gene. In DNA, the CDR3 is TGTGCCAGCAGTGAAGAGGGACAGATCTACGAGCAGTACTTC. This encodes CASSEEGQIYEQYF.

This clonotype was seen repeatedly, ten times or more. Because the CDR3's place on the DNA is in doubt, the DNA is left out and the CDR3 is given as listed by TCRdb. The genes are TRBV20-1 and TRBJ2-3; TRBD1 is taken as the D call from the table, unchecked against the DNA. The CDR3 numbers 17 amino acids, ends counted. Germline CDR1 and CDR2: DFQATT and SNEGSKA (reference sequence). The CDR3: CSARDAVLRDNTDTQYF.

J is TRBJ2-1 and V is TRBV10-2, with 7 bases fitting TRBD2. V trimming: 6 bases; J trimming: 12 bases; junction bases outside the gene matches: 5. In germline, CDR1 is WSHSY, CDR2 SAAADI. This CDR3 spans 11 amino acids. CDR3 sequence (DNA): TGCGCCAGCAGAAGGACTAGTGGGCAGTTCTTC. The encoded protein is CASRRTSGQFF.

Points on this clonotype: A much bigger clone sits one base away, suggesting this may be a read error. The chain is built from TRBV24-1 and TRBJ1-2; D gene uncertain. The germline V gene encodes CDR1 KGHDR and CDR2 SFDVKD. The CDR3 has 16 residues. CDR3 loop: CATSDPQVTSFYGYSF. The CDR3 nucleotides read TGTGCCACCAGTGATCCCCAAGTGACATCATTCTATGGCTACAGCTTC.

Points on this clonotype: The CDR3 does not close with the conserved phenylalanine or tryptophan, likely indicating a read error. The rearrangement uses TRBV2 and TRBJ1-4; D is uncertain. CDR1 SNHLY and CDR2 FYNNEI come from the germline V gene. The CDR3 covers 16 residues. V was shortened by 7 bases and J by 0 bases, with 15 bases between the two germline ends. The CDR3 nucleotides read TGTGCCAGCACCTGGTTGGAGTTAACAACTAATGAAAAACTGTTTTCT. It translates to CASTWLELTTNEKLFS.

This clonotype came up a few times. The CDR3 DNA sequence: TGTGCCAGCACCCTAGGGCAAATAGCTAACTATGGCTACACCTTC. The encoded protein is CASTLGQIANYGYTF. This chain uses TRBV28 with TRBJ1-2, with D unresolved. The CDR3 consists of 15 residues. The ends were cut back, 7 bases at V and 0 bases at J, with 15 bases in the middle. CDR1 is MDHEN, CDR2 SYDVKM, per germline.

Remarks on this clonotype: A single base separates this from a much larger clone, so it may be a read error. Because it lacks the conserved phenylalanine or tryptophan at the end, this CDR3 is likely a read error. The V call is TRBV2, the J call TRBJ2-1, with D possibly TRBD1 on 6 matching bases. Germline CDR1 SNHLY, CDR2 FYNNEI. The CDR3 covers 18 residues. Trimming left V 4 bases short and J 1 base short, with 20 bases between. In nucleotides, the CDR3 is TGTGCCAGCAGTGTACCGGACAGCGCAATCGGGTCCTACAATGAGCAGTTCTCC. This gives the protein CASSVPDSAIGSYNEQFS.

This clonotype was counted between two and nine times. This chain joins TRBV11-2 and TRBJ2-7; D possibly corresponds to TRBD1 (6 bases). CDR3 length: 15 residues. Germline assignment: CDR1 SGHAT and CDR2 FQNNGV. With 6 bases removed from V and 3 bases from J, the gap between germline ends came to 18 bases. The CDR3 coding sequence is TGTGCCAGCAGGTTATCCCAGGGGTTCAGCTACGAGCAGTACTTC. Its protein product is CASRLSQGFSYEQYF.

This clonotype came up many times. The rearrangement uses TRBV28 and TRBJ1-5; D may be TRBD1 (6 bases). This CDR3 is built from 15 residues. Germline CDR1 and CDR2: MDHEN and SYDVKM. The V end was cut by 3 bases, the J end by 4 bases, with 13 bases between. CDR3 nucleotides: TGTGCCAGCAGTTTTCCCGGGGGCGATAATCAGCCCCAGCATTTT. It specifies CASSFPGGDNQPQHF.

This clonotype was recorded many times. The rearrangement joins TRBV7-8 to TRBJ2-2; D is ambiguous. Deletions cut 0 bases from V and 0 bases from J, with 8 bases between. This CDR3 is 16 amino acids long. Looked up from germline, CDR1 is SGHVS and CDR2 is FQNEAQ. CDR3: CASSLALSANTGELFF. In DNA form, the CDR3 reads TGTGCCAGCAGCTTAGCGCTTAGTGCGAACACCGGGGAGCTGTTTTTT.

The chain has TRBV6-1 and TRBJ2-1; 12 bases agree with TRBD2. The V segment lost 2 bases and the J segment 7 bases; nucleotides outside the gene matches: 18. The CDR3 spans 20 residues. From germline, CDR1 is MNHNS and CDR2 SASEGT. DNA of the CDR3: TGTGCCAGCAGTGAATACCCACGTCGTGAAGCTAGCGGGAGGGGTAATGAGCAGTTCTTC. Translating it yields CASSEYPRREASGRGNEQFF.

There are many counts of this clonotype. The chain uses TRBV12-3 or TRBV12-4 and TRBJ1-6; 7 bases map to TRBD1. This CDR3 has 14 residues. The trim removed 3 bases at V and 8 bases at J, leaving 4 bases unmatched. CDR3 in DNA: TGTGCCAGCAGTTTGACAGGGTTTGATTCACCCCTCCACTTT. Amino acids: CASSLTGFDSPLHF.

This clonotype has just a few counts. V usage is TRBV4-1 and J usage is TRBJ1-2, with D uncertain. Germline loops: CDR1 MGHRA, CDR2 YSYEKL. The CDR3 is made up of 14 amino acids. The V gene lost 3 bases and the J gene lost 0 bases, with 8 bases spanning the gap. CDR3 protein: CASSHQATNYGYTF. The CDR3 DNA is TGCGCCAGCAGCCATCAGGCCACTAACTATGGCTACACCTTC.